This T cell receptor (beta chain) originates from a study of shared T cell receptors in the human thymus. The data were produced by immunoSEQ multiplex PCR, yet TCRdb's version contains in-frame clones alone and is incomplete. The sample records more than 550,000 clones, approximately 85% being singletons. This clone was counted between two and nine times. The CDR3 runs to 14 residues. The germline gives CDR1 MNHEY, CDR2 SMNVEV (reference sequence). J lost 2 bases, V lost 6 bases, and 6 bases had no gene match. These sequences were also reported in another study, on human thymus T cells. As that study records: Gene usage for V and J segments appeared biased in thymic and blood repertoires. Highly overlapping thymic repertoires among unrelated individuals were reported in related research.

The receptor's source is a girl less than two years old with a congenital heart defect. The chain uses TRBV27 and TRBJ1-2, with 7 bases aligning to TRBD1. The sequencing sample was made of thymocytes. The CDR3 region has the DNA TGTGCCAGCAGCACGGACAGGCGCAACTATGGCTACACCTTC. Translated: CASSTDRRNYGYTF.